The next 4 T cell receptor beta chains were all read from a single sample in a study of blood T cell repertoires in COVID-19. Profiling relied on immunoSEQ multiplex PCR, and the TCRdb table lists in-frame clones only, not all of them. This sample carries 250,000 or so clones, 75% to 90% of them seen once, and the ten largest clones take about 4.6%. Source material: peripheral blood. The receptors were sampled from a woman in her thirties or forties who had recovered from COVID-19.

V usage is TRBV10-2 and J usage is TRBJ2-1, with 8 bases identical to TRBD2. The trim removed 0 bases at V and 2 bases at J, leaving 3 bases unmatched. Germline V lookup: CDR1 WSHSY, CDR2 SAAADI. This CDR3 comprises 16 residues. Here the CDR3 reads CASSESTSATYNEQFF. CDR3 sequence (DNA): TGCGCCAGCAGTGAGTCGACTAGCGCTACCTACAATGAGCAGTTCTTC.

This clone was observed a single time. The chain combines TRBV19 with TRBJ1-2; 9 positions match TRBD1. Germline lookup yields CDR1 LNHDA and CDR2 SQIVND (reference sequence). With V trimmed by 5 bases and J by 6 bases, 10 bases remained unmatched. CDR3 length equals 15 residues. In nucleotides, the CDR3 is TGTGCCAGTAGTGTCACTAACAGGGGGCTGGATGGCTACACCTTC. It yields the protein CASSVTNRGLDGYTF.

V gene TRBV28 combines with J gene TRBJ2-5; 9 positions agree with TRBD2. The CDR3 length is 16 residues. CDR1 MDHEN and CDR2 SYDVKM come from the germline V gene. J was trimmed by 2 bases and V by 5 bases; bases with no gene match: 9. The CDR3 is CASSPTLAGAQETQYF. The CDR3 region has the DNA TGTGCCAGCAGTCCAACTTTAGCGGGGGCACAAGAGACCCAGTACTTC.

The J gene is TRBJ1-5, the V gene TRBV19, with 8 bases aligning to TRBD1. Germline V gene data show CDR1 as LNHDA and CDR2 as SQIVND (reference sequence). Trimming at V came to 10 bases and at J to 5 bases, leaving 10 bases not matched to a gene. The CDR3 covers 14 residues. Here the CDR3 reads CATSQGVTYQPQHF. The CDR3 region has the DNA TGTGCCACATCACAGGGGGTTACGTATCAGCCCCAGCATTTT. Supplemented by reference TRBV19 and TRBJ1-5, the full variable domain reads DGGITQSPKYLFRKEGQNVTLSCEQNLNHDAMYWYRQDPGQGLRLIYYSQIVNDFQKGDIAEGYSVSREKKESFPLTVTSAQKNPTAFYLCATSQGVTYQPQHFGDGTRLSIL.